These 25 T cell receptor beta chains came from one sample sequenced in a study of human T cells and chemical hapten exposure. Each CDR3 protein gets one entry after TCRdb re-called the RACE reads with MiXCR. Of tens of thousands of distinct CDR3 sequences listed, roughly 11% are singletons. As to time point: patch test 3, about 24 weeks after DPC sensitization. Treatment: therapeutic diphenylcyclopropenone sensitization with weekly scalp DPC. The starting material was whole blood, obtained in connection with sensitization to the hapten diphenylcyclopropenone (DPC). The receptors were sampled from a woman in her 30s with alopecia areata. Some clones in this sample may be carry-over from other donors' samples.

The table lists this clonotype with a few counts. This sequence joins TRBV7-6 and TRBJ2-5; a weak D match, TRBD1 (7 bases). Trimming removed 5 bases at V and 2 bases at J, with 12 bases between. The CDR3 consists of 14 residues. In germline, CDR1 is SGHVS, CDR2 FNYEAQ. CDR3 protein: CASSTTGRQETQYF. Here the CDR3 DNA reads TGTGCCAGCAGCACGACAGGGAGGCAAGAGACCCAGTACTTC.

This rearrangement joins TRBV6-5 to TRBJ1-2, with D possibly matching TRBD1 (5 bases). The CDR3 spans 12 residues. Germline lookup yields CDR1 MNHEY and CDR2 SVGAGI. The V end was cut by 6 bases, the J end by 4 bases, with 9 bases between. The CDR3 DNA follows: TGTGCCAGCAGCGAGGGGAGCTATGGCTACACCTTC. It is translated as CASSEGSYGYTF.

V usage is TRBV7-9 and J usage is TRBJ1-1; no definite D call. V was pared by 1 base and J by 0 bases, with 6 bases between. CDR3 size: 14 residues. From germline, CDR1 is SEHNR and CDR2 FQNEAQ (reference sequence). The CDR3 sequence is CASSLGVMNTEAFF. As DNA, the CDR3 is TGTGCCAGCAGCTTAGGGGTTATGAACACTGAAGCTTTCTTT.

This chain joins TRBV4-2 and TRBJ1-1; D is ambiguous. Deletions cut 1 base from V and 3 bases from J, with 9 bases between. Germline V gene data show CDR1 as LGHNA and CDR2 as YNFKEQ. This CDR3 spans 14 amino acids. The CDR3 sequence is CASSQVSDHTEAFF. In nucleotides, the CDR3 is TGTGCCAGCAGCCAAGTTTCAGATCACACTGAAGCTTTCTTT.

The rearrangement uses TRBV2 and TRBJ1-4; TRBD1 is a possible D gene (5 bases). CDR3 length equals 13 residues. V was shortened by 7 bases and J by 11 bases, with 17 bases between the two germline ends. The germline CDR1 and CDR2 sequences are SNHLY and FYNNEI. The CDR3 nucleotides read TGTGCCAGCACCTACATCAAAGGGGATAAACTGTTTTTT. Amino acids: CASTYIKGDKLFF.

The table lists this clonotype with many counts. The chain employs TRBV5-1 and TRBJ2-3; D is undetermined. The CDR3 covers 13 residues. The germline gives CDR1 SGHRS, CDR2 YFSETQ. V dropped 4 bases and J dropped 2 bases, with 8 bases sitting between them. CDR3 DNA: TGCGCCAGCAGCGACCAATACACAGATACGCAGTATTTT. Its protein is CASSDQYTDTQYF.

This clonotype appeared many times. This chain uses TRBV7-6 with TRBJ2-5; D not certain. The CDR3 totals 14 residues. Germline lookup yields CDR1 SGHVS and CDR2 FNYEAQ. V was shortened by 5 bases and J by 1 base, with 11 bases between the two germline ends. The CDR3 coding sequence is TGTGCCAGCAGCCCCGGAAGGACCCAAGAGACCCAGTACTTC. Translation gives CASSPGRTQETQYF.

In this sample, this clonotype turned up a few times. V usage is TRBV24-1 and J usage is TRBJ2-3; no definite D call. V was cut by 2 bases and J by 7 bases, with 12 bases left in between. The length of the CDR3 is 14 residues. Germline values: CDR1 KGHDR, CDR2 SFDVKD. This CDR3 is CATSDSTTLNTQYF. For the CDR3, the DNA is TGTGCCACCAGTGATTCAACGACTTTAAATACGCAGTATTTT.

This clonotype was counted ten times or more. The rearrangement links TRBV6-2 or TRBV6-3 to TRBJ1-6; D may be TRBD1 (6 bases). The CDR3 has 15 amino acids. With 6 bases removed from V and 7 bases from J, the gap between germline ends came to 16 bases. CDR1 is MNHEY and CDR2 is SVGEGT in the germline V gene. CDR3 bases: TGTGCCAGCAGACTCGGGACACCGGAAAATTCACCCCTCCACTTT. As protein: CASRLGTPENSPLHF.

As for this clonotype: An end of the junction does not agree with germline; a read error may underlie this. This rearrangement joins TRBV7-8 to TRBJ1-5; maybe TRBD1 (5 bases). The germline V gene encodes CDR1 SGHVS and CDR2 FQNEAQ. The CDR3 has 14 amino acids. The CDR3 nucleotides read TGTGCCAGCAGCTTAGCCGGGACTGATCAGACCCAGCATTTT. This encodes CASSLAGTDQTQHF.

This clonotype showed up many times. V and J are TRBV27 and TRBJ1-1; tentatively, D is TRBD1 (5 bases). The V end lost 1 base, the J end lost 1 base, and 7 bases lay between the germline ends. The CDR3 consists of 14 residues. Germline V gene data show CDR1 as MNHEY and CDR2 as SMNVEV (reference sequence). This CDR3 reads CASSLWGSNTEAFF. In nucleotides, the CDR3 is TGTGCCAGCAGTTTATGGGGGTCGAACACTGAAGCTTTCTTT.

This clonotype was recorded many times. J is TRBJ2-7 and V is TRBV30; D is possibly TRBD2 (5 bases). The V end lost 3 bases, the J end lost 0 bases, and 6 bases lay between the germline ends. The CDR3 has 12 residues. Germline V gene data show CDR1 as GTSNPN and CDR2 as SVGIG (reference sequence). CDR3 protein: CAWRRDSYEQYF. As DNA, the CDR3 is TGTGCCTGGAGGAGGGACTCCTACGAGCAGTACTTC.

This clonotype was picked up many times. This chain connects TRBV28 to TRBJ2-3, with TRBD2 as a possible D gene (7 bases). V gave up 3 bases and J gave up 3 bases, with 13 bases separating them. The germline V gene has CDR1 MDHEN and CDR2 SYDVKM. This CDR3 contains 15 residues. CDR3: CASSLWGGETDTQYF. Here the CDR3 DNA reads TGTGCCAGCAGTTTGTGGGGGGGCGAGACAGATACGCAGTATTTT.

V and J are TRBV11-2 and TRBJ2-1; TRBD1 agrees at 10 bases. Trimming at V came to 3 bases and at J to 5 bases, leaving 7 bases not matched to a gene. CDR3 length: 16 residues. From germline, CDR1 is SGHAT and CDR2 FQNNGV. The CDR3 nucleotides read TGTGCCAGCAGCTTGACCGGGACAGGGGCCCACAATGAGCAGTTCTTC. Amino acid sequence: CASSLTGTGAHNEQFF.

This clonotype has a count of ten or more. V is TRBV4-3 and J is TRBJ2-3, with TRBD2 identical over 12 bases. The CDR3 has 16 amino acids. Germline values: CDR1 LGHNA, CDR2 YSLEER. The trim removed 0 bases at V and 5 bases at J, leaving 3 bases unmatched. The CDR3 DNA reads TGCGCCAGCAGCCAAGACCGACTAGCGGGAGTAGATACGCAGTATTTT. It is translated as CASSQDRLAGVDTQYF.

This sequence joins TRBV15 and TRBJ1-1; D uncertain. The V gene's germline CDR1 is LNHNV and CDR2 YYDKDF (reference sequence). The CDR3 runs to 13 residues. V gave up 0 bases and J gave up 5 bases, with 7 bases separating them. CDR3 sequence reads: CATSREARTEAFF. Written as DNA, the CDR3 is TGTGCCACCAGCAGAGAGGCGAGGACTGAAGCTTTCTTT.

CDR3 DNA: TGTGCCAGCAGCCCCCGGGACACCTTTTCCTACGAGCAGTACTTC. This codes for CASSPRDTFSYEQYF. The V and J genes are TRBV9 and TRBJ2-7, with a weak D call TRBD1 (6 bases). The germline gives CDR1 SGDLS, CDR2 YYNGEE. V lost 4 bases to trimming and J lost 1 base, with 15 bases between them. CDR3 length: 15 amino acids.

The V and J genes are TRBV12-3 or TRBV12-4 and TRBJ2-3; 10 bases line up with TRBD1. The CDR3 has 15 residues. Trimming at V came to 6 bases and at J to 4 bases, leaving 7 bases not matched to a gene. The CDR3 spells CASRRQGARADTQYF. CDR3 coding DNA: TGTGCCAGCAGGCGACAGGGGGCGCGGGCAGATACGCAGTATTTT.

In this sample, this clonotype turned up a few times. J is TRBJ2-7 and V is TRBV13, with D possibly TRBD1 on 6 matching bases. CDR1 PRHDT and CDR2 FYEKMQ come from the germline V gene (reference sequence). The CDR3 sequence is 13 residues long. V lost 5 bases and J 6 bases, leaving 14 bases between the germline ends. The CDR3 sequence: CASSLKGVGEQYF. The CDR3 DNA sequence: TGTGCCAGCAGCCTCAAGGGGGTAGGCGAGCAGTACTTC.

The CDR3 nucleotides are TGTGCCAGCAGCCACGACCCGAGCACTGAAGCTTTCTTT. Protein: CASSHDPSTEAFF. The gene calls are TRBV14 and TRBJ1-1; D ambiguous. Looked up from germline, CDR1 is SGHDN and CDR2 is FVKESK. The CDR3 runs to 13 residues. Trimming stripped 3 bases from V and 4 bases from J, with 9 bases between.

The gene calls are TRBV6-2 or TRBV6-3 and TRBJ1-5; no definite D call. This CDR3 is built from 15 residues. V shed 4 bases and J shed 6 bases, with 16 bases lying between them. Germline V CDR1 and CDR2: MNHEY, SVGEGT. The CDR3 sequence: CASSLVGVLSQPQHF. The CDR3 DNA is TGTGCCAGCAGTTTAGTGGGTGTTCTTAGTCAGCCCCAGCATTTT.

This clonotype was detected only a few times. CDR3 nucleotides: TGTGCCAGCAGTGAAGAGGGGGATGGCAATCAGCCCCAGCATTTT. Translated, it gives CASSEEGDGNQPQHF. J is TRBJ1-5 and V is TRBV2, with D perhaps TRBD1 (6 bases). Germline values: CDR1 SNHLY, CDR2 FYNNEI. This CDR3 is built from 15 residues. V was cut by 1 base and J by 2 bases, with 9 bases left in between.

This clonotype was recorded at least ten times. V is TRBV18 and J is TRBJ2-7; TRBD1 agrees at 8 bases. J gave up 6 bases and V 8 bases, and 9 bases lay outside the gene matches. The length of the CDR3 is 13 residues. The V gene's germline CDR1 is KGHSH and CDR2 LQKENI. CDR3 sequence (DNA): TGTGCCAGCCTCCGGGACAGGTCTTCCGAGCAGTACTTC. Protein: CASLRDRSSEQYF.

This clonotype was counted between two and nine times. The V gene is TRBV29-1, the J gene TRBJ1-2, with D unresolved. This CDR3 is 15 amino acids long. V was clipped by 2 bases and J by 0 bases, with 13 bases between them. Germline-derived CDR1 and CDR2 are SQVTM and ANQGSEA. Written as DNA, the CDR3 is TGCAGCGTTGAACTGGCATCCCGAGCTAACTATGGCTACACCTTC. Amino acids: CSVELASRANYGYTF.

This clonotype was seen repeatedly, ten times or more. The gene calls are TRBV27 and TRBJ1-2; the match to TRBD1 covers 7 bases. CDR3 length: 14 residues. Germline trimming cut 8 bases from V and 2 bases from J; bases unmatched to any gene: 8. CDR1 and CDR2 from the germline V gene are MNHEY and SMNVEV (reference sequence). The CDR3 DNA follows: TGTGCCAGCCAAACCAAACAGGGGAACTATGGCTACACCTTC. Its translation: CASQTKQGNYGYTF.